These 11 T cell receptor beta chains were all obtained from the same sample, sequenced in a study of blood T cell repertoires in COVID-19. Repertoires were generated with immunoSEQ multiplex PCR, while TCRdb's copy carries only in-frame clones and drops some. The profile shows some 250,000 clones, approximately 84% of them singletons. The sample consisted of peripheral blood. Source of these receptors: a woman aged 25-40 years who had recovered from COVID-19.

The rearrangement joins TRBV29-1 to TRBJ1-2; perhaps TRBD1 as D (6 bases). V lost 7 bases and J lost 5, with 23 bases in between. CDR3 length: 15 amino acids. Per germline, CDR1 SQVTM and CDR2 ANQGSEA. In DNA, the CDR3 is TGCAGCGCGAGGGGGACCCGAAACCACTTATATGGCTACACCTTC. Protein sequence: CSARGTRNHLYGYTF.

This clone was recorded once. V gene TRBV9 combines with J gene TRBJ2-2; 10 bases line up with TRBD1. V lost 4 bases to trimming and J lost 3 bases; unmatched junction nucleotides: 6. There are 16 residues in the CDR3. Per germline, CDR1 SGDLS and CDR2 YYNGEE. The CDR3 protein is CASSFSGQGYTGELFF. As DNA, the CDR3 is TGTGCCAGCAGCTTTTCGGGACAGGGGTACACCGGGGAGCTGTTTTTT.

The CDR3 DNA follows: TGTGCCACCAGTATGAGCGGGTCCGGTACGCAGTATTTT. It translates to CATSMSGSGTQYF. J is TRBJ2-3 and V is TRBV24-1; tentative D call: TRBD2 (6 bases). The CDR3 covers 13 residues. Germline V lookup: CDR1 KGHDR, CDR2 SFDVKD. V was pared by 6 bases and J by 8 bases, with 14 bases between.

This chain uses TRBV5-1 with TRBJ1-6; 11 bases are a match to TRBD1. V was pared by 4 bases and J by 9 bases, with 6 bases of the junction left unmatched. The CDR3 is 15 residues long. Germline V gives CDR1 SGHRS, CDR2 YFSETQ. CDR3 in DNA: TGCGCCAGCAGCGAGGGACAGGGGGGCTCTTCACCCCTCCACTTT. As protein: CASSEGQGGSSPLHF. Full variable domain (outside the CDR3, taken from reference TRBV5-1 and TRBJ1-6): KAGVTQTPRYLIKTRGQQVTLSCSPISGHRSVSWYQQTPGQGLQFLFEYFSETQRNKGNFPGRFSGRQFSNSRSEMNVSTLELGDSALYLCASSEGQGGSSPLHFGNGTRLTVT.

This sequence joins TRBV15 and TRBJ1-4; 7 nucleotides align to TRBD1. The trim removed 0 bases at V and 2 bases at J, leaving 12 bases unmatched. The V gene's germline CDR1 is LNHNV and CDR2 YYDKDF (reference sequence). The CDR3 sequence is 19 residues long. The CDR3 nucleotides are TGTGCCACCAGCAGAGATAAAGACAGGGTGGGGGTCACTAATGAAAAACTGTTTTTT. Translated: CATSRDKDRVGVTNEKLFF. Drawing the rest from reference TRBV15 and TRBJ1-4, the complete variable domain is DAMVIQNPRYQVTQFGKPVTLSCSQTLNHNVMYWYQQKSSQAPKLLFHYYDKDFNNEADTPDNFQSRRPNTSFCFLDIRSPGLGDTAMYLCATSRDKDRVGVTNEKLFFGSGTQLSVL.

V is TRBV2 and J is TRBJ2-3; 9 nucleotides align to TRBD1. The germline gives CDR1 SNHLY, CDR2 FYNNEI. The CDR3 is 15 amino acids. Germline trimming cut 5 bases from V and 4 bases from J; bases unmatched to any gene: 7. The CDR3 DNA sequence: TGTGCCAGCAGTTCCGGGACAGGGAACCCAGATACGCAGTATTTT. Protein product: CASSSGTGNPDTQYF.

The rearrangement uses TRBV10-1 and TRBJ1-5, with D possibly being TRBD1 (5 bases). The CDR3 runs 21 residues. Trimming took off 2 bases at V and 11 bases at J, with 37 bases between the two ends. Germline loops: CDR1 WNHNN, CDR2 SYGVQD (reference sequence). CDR3 nucleotides: TGCGCCAGCAGTGAGGGGCCCTCCTTGACAGATTATCCGCAATCAGCCCCAACCCAGCATTTT. This gives the protein CASSEGPSLTDYPQSAPTQHF.

The rearrangement links TRBV9 to TRBJ1-2; 7 bases are shared with TRBD1. V trimming: 4 bases; J trimming: 0 bases; junction bases outside the gene matches: 3. Germline V CDR1 and CDR2: SGDLS, YYNGEE. CDR3 size: 14 residues. The CDR3 protein is CASSRDSSNYGYTF. In DNA form, the CDR3 reads TGTGCCAGCAGCCGGGACAGCTCTAACTATGGCTACACCTTC.

Points on this clone: This sample also contains other DNA sequences that code for the same CDR3. The V gene is TRBV6-5, the J gene TRBJ2-1; TRBD1 might be the D (6 bases). The germline V gene has CDR1 MNHEY and CDR2 SVGAGI. V lost 4 bases and J 7 bases, leaving 11 bases between the germline ends. This CDR3 has 13 amino acids. Written as DNA, the CDR3 is TGTGCCAGCAGTTCCCAGGGGACAAATGAGCAGTTCTTC. It yields the protein CASSSQGTNEQFF.

The V call is TRBV15, the J call TRBJ2-7; 10 positions agree with TRBD1. This CDR3 contains 14 residues. Germline CDR1 LNHNV, CDR2 YYDKDF (reference sequence). V gave up 10 bases and J gave up 2 bases; unmatched junction bases: 8. CDR3 nucleotide sequence: TGTGCCATCACCCGGGACAGGGGTCCCTACGAGCAGTACTTC. Its protein is CAITRDRGPYEQYF.

This chain uses TRBV11-1 with TRBJ1-1; D possibly corresponds to TRBD1 (5 bases). V was pared by 5 bases and J by 0 bases, with 10 bases between. This CDR3 has 14 amino acids. The germline CDR1 and CDR2 sequences are SGHAT and FQDESV (reference sequence). The CDR3 sequence: CASSLGHMNTEAFF. In DNA, the CDR3 is TGTGCCAGCAGCCTAGGACACATGAACACTGAAGCTTTCTTT.